This is a list of T cell receptor beta chains from one sample in a study of T cells in Graves' hyperthyroidism and ophthalmopathy. TCRdb recomputed calls from the multiplex PCR reads with MiXCR, one row per CDR3 protein. Of around 250,000 distinct CDR3 sequences listed, 13% to 15% are singletons. Sequencing used blood. These receptors all come from a woman aged 35 to 49 with Graves' hyperthyroidism that later progressed to Graves' ophthalmopathy. CDR3s leave out the opening cysteine and the closing phenylalanine or tryptophan.

J	length	V	CDR3
TRBJ2-5	15	TRBV3-1	ASSQAGLAALGETQY
TRBJ2-7	12	TRBV24-1	ATSDSGFHHEQY
TRBJ1-1	12	TRBV27	ASTTGQRNTEAF
TRBJ2-1	15	TRBV19	ASSILALSGRRSEQF
TRBJ2-3	13	TRBV30	AWSPPGVRTDTQY
TRBJ2-7	12	TRBV6-2/TRBV6-3	ASSEGTELYEQY
TRBJ2-2	12	TRBV19	ASNLGRATGELF
TRBJ2-7	16	TRBV28	ASSSDELLAGVFVEQY
TRBJ2-2	15	TRBV24-1	ATSDVGQASNTEELF
TRBJ2-3	13	TRBV6-1	ASSLPGARPDTQY
TRBJ2-7	16	TRBV20-1	SARASGSAGTRTYEQY
TRBJ2-7	8	TRBV20-1	SAGSSEQY
TRBJ1-1	12	TRBV7-9	ASSWGQTNTEAF
TRBJ2-2	9	TRBV7-9	ASPLFGELF
TRBJ2-3	12	TRBV28	ASSSGGSTDTQY
TRBJ2-2	12	TRBV2	ASDPGVGTGELF
TRBJ1-5	13	TRBV19	ASSETGYGNQPQH
TRBJ2-7	16	TRBV7-9	ASSIPLTSGRAVFEQY
TRBJ1-1	14	TRBV6-1	ASSLDGLDLNTEAF
TRBJ2-3	11	TRBV29-1	SVEVVLTDTQY
TRBJ1-2	12	TRBV5-4	ASSLDGRFGGYT
TRBJ2-1	10	TRBV19	ASSPGGNEQF
TRBJ1-5	10	TRBV29-1	SVSVYGQPQH
TRBJ2-5	13	TRBV7-2	ASSLMMIPQETQY
TRBJ2-1	13	TRBV19	ASSMPRRWDNEQF
TRBJ1-2	12	TRBV4-1	ASSQEGTGDGYT
TRBJ1-5	13	TRBV28	ASRAGPGRNQPQH
TRBJ1-3	13	TRBV29-1	SVHGGGRFGNTIY
TRBJ2-1	13	TRBV4-1	ASSQDGRAYNEQF
TRBJ2-2	12	TRBV19	ASTPYEDAGELF
TRBJ2-2	11	TRBV28	VAEKRDTGELF
TRBJ2-1	9	TRBV29-1	SVDRGREQF
TRBJ1-5	12	TRBV7-8	ASSSYWYNQPQH
TRBJ2-3	13	TRBV6-5	ASSYGGGRTDTQY
TRBJ1-1	13	TRBV19	ASSPGQGANTEAF
TRBJ2-2	15	TRBV28	ASTRTSGRGLAGELF
TRBJ2-2	12	TRBV7-9	ASNFRSNTGELF
TRBJ1-5	12	TRBV3-1	ASSQVASAGPQH
TRBJ2-7	12	TRBV3-1	ASSQRETSHEQY
TRBJ1-1	12	TRBV12-3/TRBV12-4	ASSPPGLFTEAF
TRBJ2-1	15	TRBV12-5	ASGLARLAEGANEQF
TRBJ2-1	13	TRBV13	ASSLSGVPPNEQF
TRBJ1-6	12	TRBV10-2	ASREEGGNSPLH
TRBJ1-1	11	TRBV15	ATSTTENTEAF
TRBJ2-7	10	TRBV6-2/TRBV6-3	ASSPDRSEQY
TRBJ1-5	13	TRBV19	ASSFNRGRLQPQH
TRBJ1-1	13	TRBV7-9	TSSKQGEWNTEAF
TRBJ1-1	15	TRBV19	ASRWTGRTLMNTEAF
TRBJ2-2	13	TRBV11-3	ASSLDLGGTGELF
TRBJ1-2	11	TRBV5-1	ASSLEGQYGYT
TRBJ2-7	10	TRBV11-2	ASSSTVSVVY
TRBJ2-1	14	TRBV15	ATSRLGRSSYNEQF
TRBJ1-3	14	TRBV27	ASSRAGQGAGNTIY
TRBJ2-2	14	TRBV29-1	SVVGTSGAYTGELF
TRBJ2-5	11	TRBV20-1	SAPRGIQETQY
TRBJ2-3	12	TRBV7-2	ASSSVGRTDTQY